This T cell receptor beta chain was recovered during a study of immune evolution from preneoplasia to lung adenocarcinoma. This CDR3 has 15 amino acids. Looked up from germline, CDR1 is GTSNPN and CDR2 is SVGIG (reference sequence). V gave up 7 bases and J gave up 1 base; unmatched junction bases: 9. Libraries were prepared by immunoSEQ multiplex PCR; TCRdb keeps only in-frame clonotypes and omits some of them. The sample has roughly 13,000 clones, approximately 80% seen once; the top ten hold approximately 4.5%. This chain joins TRBV30 and TRBJ2-7; 11 bases fit TRBD1. Specimen: FFPE minimally invasive lung adenocarcinoma tissue. The sequence came from a person in their 70s with lung adenocarcinoma. As DNA, the CDR3 is TGTGCCTCCGCCAAGGGGACAGGGGGTTCCTACGAGCAGTACTTC. It specifies CASAKGTGGSYEQYF. Based on the CDR3 plus reference TRBV30 and TRBJ2-7, the full variable domain is SQTIHQWPATLVQPVGSPLSLECTVEGTSNPNLYWYRQAAGRGLQLLFYSVGIGQISSEVPQNLSASRPQDRQFILSSKKLLLSDSGFYLCASAKGTGGSYEQYFGPGTRLTVT.